This T cell receptor (beta chain) was obtained from a study of metastatic and nonmetastatic thyroid tumors. In the study overall: Peripheral blood and tumor or nodule samples from malignant and benign thyroid patients were compared. Findings of the study overall: When malignant thyroid tumors were compared with benign nodules, TCR beta diversity was reportedly significantly higher in the malignant tumors. This held in both blood and tumor samples.

In the case of this clone: Its specificity is not known. A clone one base away is much larger, so this may be a read error.

All patients were untreated before thyroid surgery. The CDR3 contains 15 residues. CDR1 and CDR2 from the germline V gene are KGHSH and LQKENI. In the authors' methods: Researchers built a distant-metastasis classifier for papillary thyroid cancer that drew on CDR3 differences across clinicopathological groups. TCRdb reassembled clones from the PCR reads with MiXCR. These V and J calls are TCRdb output, not the study's own analysis. Of roughly 6,800 clones in the sample, approximately 18% were seen once. The chain has TRBV18 and TRBJ1-2; TRBD1 aligns across 9 bases. The source of this sequence is a female donor with papillary thyroid cancer or a benign thyroid nodule (not recorded which). Some clones in this sample may be carry-over from other donors' samples. The source material was adjacent normal tissue. The CDR3 here is CASPLGQGQSYGCTF. The CDR3 DNA reads TGTGCCAGCCCACTGGGACAGGGCCAATCTTATGGCTGCACCTTC.